This T cell receptor (beta chain) comes out of a study of T cell therapy after organ transplantation. About the research overall: Expansion used a peptide pool of 30 HLA class I and II CMV epitopes.

The time point: 4-8 weeks after completion of therapy. TCRdb's copy holds only in-frame clones and misses some; the assay was immunoSEQ multiplex PCR. In the table there are just under 20,000 clones, 81% of which are singletons. CDR1 is SEHNR, CDR2 FQNEAQ, per germline (reference sequence). The CDR3 length is 15 residues. Trimming cost V 0 bases and J 8 bases, with 16 bases left between them. Points on this clone: What it recognizes is unknown. Other DNA sequences in this specimen translate into the identical CDR3.

Findings of the study overall: Effects of concurrent antirejection and antiviral medications were not evaluable. In nonresponders, reduced coverage from low CD8+ yield may limit detected expansions.

The material was CD8+ T cells from blood, obtained after autologous CMV-specific T cell therapy. This TCR was sampled from a human patient who had received a solid organ transplant and had CMV disease. Some T cells may be provided by the graft donor. The chain employs TRBV7-9 and TRBJ1-2; maybe TRBD1 (5 bases). The CDR3 DNA is TGTGCCAGCAGCTTAGCGCTATCCGGGGGTCGGGGCTACACCTTC. Translation gives CASSLALSGGRGYTF.